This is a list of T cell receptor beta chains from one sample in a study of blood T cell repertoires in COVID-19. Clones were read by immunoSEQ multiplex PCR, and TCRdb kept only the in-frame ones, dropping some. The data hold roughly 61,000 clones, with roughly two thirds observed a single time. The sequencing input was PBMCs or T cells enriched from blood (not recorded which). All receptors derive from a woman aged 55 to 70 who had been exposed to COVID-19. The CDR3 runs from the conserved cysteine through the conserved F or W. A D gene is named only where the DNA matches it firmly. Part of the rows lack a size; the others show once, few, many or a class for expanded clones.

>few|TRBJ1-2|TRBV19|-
CASSIDGSNYGYTF
TGTGCCAGTAGTATAGACGGGAGTAACTATGGCTACACCTTC
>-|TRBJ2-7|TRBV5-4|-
CASSFKGLPYEQYF
TGTGCCAGCAGCTTCAAGGGACTTCCCTACGAGCAGTACTTC
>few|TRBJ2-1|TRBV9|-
CASSVLGARSNEQFF
TGTGCCAGCAGCGTACTGGGGGCGCGTTCCAATGAGCAGTTCTTC
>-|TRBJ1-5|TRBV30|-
CAWSPRQFAGNQPQHF
TGTGCCTGGAGTCCCCGACAGTTTGCGGGCAATCAGCCCCAGCATTTT
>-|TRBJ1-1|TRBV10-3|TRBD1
CAISAQGRMNTEAFF
TGTGCCATCAGTGCACAGGGGCGGATGAACACTGAAGCTTTCTTT
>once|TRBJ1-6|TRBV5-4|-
CASSLGRGNNSPLHF
TGTGCCAGCAGCTTGGGAAGAGGAAATAATTCACCCCTCCACTTT
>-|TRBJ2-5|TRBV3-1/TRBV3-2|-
CASSRTREKTQYF
TGTGCCAGCAGCCGAACCCGTGAGAAGACCCAGTACTTC
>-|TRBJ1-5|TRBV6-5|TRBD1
CASNPTGANQPQHF
TGTGCCAGCAATCCGACAGGGGCCAATCAGCCCCAGCATTTT
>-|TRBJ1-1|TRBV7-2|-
CASSLHLPGTEAFF
TGTGCCAGCAGCTTACATTTGCCGGGCACTGAAGCTTTCTTT
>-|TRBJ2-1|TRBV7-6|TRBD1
CASSPLWSGTGEYNEQFF
TGTGCCAGCAGCCCCCTGTGGTCCGGGACAGGGGAGTACAATGAGCAGTTCTTC
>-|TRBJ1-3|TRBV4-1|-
CASSQENSILSGNTIYF
TGCGCCAGCAGCCAAGAAAACAGTATCCTCTCCGGAAACACCATATATTTT
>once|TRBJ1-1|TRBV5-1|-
CASSSHENTEAFF
TGCGCCAGCAGCTCACACGAGAACACTGAAGCTTTCTTT
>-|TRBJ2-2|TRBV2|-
CASSQERGNGELFF
TGTGCCAGCAGTCAAGAGAGGGGGAACGGGGAGCTGTTTTTT
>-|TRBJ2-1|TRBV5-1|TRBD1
CASSLRDAGGNEQFF
TGCGCCAGCAGCTTGAGGGACGCAGGGGGCAATGAGCAGTTCTTC
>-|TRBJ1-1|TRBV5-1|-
CASSWAGTTEAFF
TGCGCCAGCAGTTGGGCGGGGACCACTGAAGCTTTCTTT
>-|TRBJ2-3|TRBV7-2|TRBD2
CASSLDFSGGPRDTQYF
TGTGCCAGCAGCTTAGATTTCAGCGGGGGACCTCGAGATACGCAGTATTTT
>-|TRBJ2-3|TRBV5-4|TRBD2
CASSSGLAKKTDTQYF
TGTGCCAGCAGCTCGGGACTAGCGAAAAAAACAGATACGCAGTATTTT
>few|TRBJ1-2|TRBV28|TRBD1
CASSLRDRAFYTF
TGTGCCAGCAGCCTCCGGGACAGGGCCTTCTACACCTTC
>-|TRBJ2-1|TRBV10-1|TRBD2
CASSESVSGRDNEQFF
TGCGCCAGCAGTGAGTCGGTTAGCGGGAGGGACAATGAGCAGTTCTTC
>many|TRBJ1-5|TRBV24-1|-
CATQTGNQPQHF
TGTGCCACCCAGACAGGCAATCAGCCCCAGCATTTT
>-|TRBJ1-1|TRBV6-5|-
CASSYSGRQNTEAFF
TGTGCCAGCAGTTACAGCGGCAGGCAGAACACTGAAGCTTTCTTT
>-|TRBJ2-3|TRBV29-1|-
CSVDSGMGTDTQYF
TGCAGCGTTGATTCGGGAATGGGCACAGATACGCAGTATTTT
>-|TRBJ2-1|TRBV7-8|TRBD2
CASSLESGRWNEQFF
TGTGCCAGCAGCTTGGAGAGCGGGAGATGGAATGAGCAGTTCTTC
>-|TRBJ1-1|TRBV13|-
CASSLGLSLVGTEAFF
TGTGCCAGCAGCTTAGGCCTATCACTCGTCGGCACTGAAGCTTTCTTT
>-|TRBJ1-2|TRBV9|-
CASSVAAGKDGYTF
TGTGCCAGCAGCGTAGCGGCGGGGAAGGATGGCTACACCTTC
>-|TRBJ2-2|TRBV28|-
CASSRGTNTGELFF
TGTGCCAGCAGTCGCGGGACGAACACCGGGGAGCTGTTTTTT
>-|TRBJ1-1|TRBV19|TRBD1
CASILPGQGSTEAFF
TGTGCCAGTATTCTCCCCGGACAGGGGAGCACTGAAGCTTTCTTT
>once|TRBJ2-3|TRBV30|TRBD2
CATMSGTSGRDTQYF
TGTGCTACGATGTCCGGGACTAGCGGGAGAGATACGCAGTATTTT
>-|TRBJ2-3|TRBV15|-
CATSREAATSTDTQYF
TGTGCCACCAGCAGAGAGGCGGCCACTAGCACAGATACGCAGTATTTT
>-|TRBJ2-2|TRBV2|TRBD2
CASSGGGLAGATGELFF
TGTGCCAGCAGCGGGGGGGGGCTAGCGGGCGCCACCGGGGAGCTGTTTTTT
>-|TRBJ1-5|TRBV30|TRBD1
CAWSIGGQGNQPQHF
TGTGCCTGGAGTATCGGAGGACAGGGCAATCAGCCCCAGCATTTT
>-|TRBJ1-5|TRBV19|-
CASRGGLGGIQPQHF
TGTGCCAGTAGGGGCGGACTTGGTGGTATTCAGCCCCAGCATTTT
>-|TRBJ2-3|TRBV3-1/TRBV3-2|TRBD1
CASSQDCETGDRVTQYF
TGTGCCAGCAGCCAAGATTGTGAGACAGGGGATCGCGTTACGCAGTATTTT
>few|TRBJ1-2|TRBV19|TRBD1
CASSPVDRNGYTF
TGTGCCAGTAGTCCAGTGGACAGGAACGGCTACACCTTC
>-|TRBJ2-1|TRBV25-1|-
CASSETGMYNEQFF
TGTGCCAGCAGTGAAACAGGGATGTATAATGAGCAGTTCTTC
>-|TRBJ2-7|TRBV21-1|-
CASSKLGQGARYEQYF
TGTGCCAGCAGCAAATTAGGACAGGGGGCGCGTTACGAGCAGTACTTC
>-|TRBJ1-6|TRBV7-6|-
CASSLAQGPPGGSPLHF
TGTGCCAGCAGCTTAGCGCAAGGGCCCCCCGGGGGATCACCCCTCCACTTT